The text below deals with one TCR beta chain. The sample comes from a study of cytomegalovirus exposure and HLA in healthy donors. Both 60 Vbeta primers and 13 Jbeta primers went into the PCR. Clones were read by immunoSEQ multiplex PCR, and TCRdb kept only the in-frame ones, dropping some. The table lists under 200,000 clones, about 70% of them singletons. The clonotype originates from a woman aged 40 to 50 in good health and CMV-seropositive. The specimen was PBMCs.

CDR3 bases: TGCGCCAGCAGCCAAGATTTTCCGGGAGCGGGAGGGATCTACGAGCAGTACTTC. This sequence encodes CASSQDFPGAGGIYEQYF. The V and J genes are TRBV4-3 and TRBJ2-7; 10 nucleotides match TRBD2. The CDR3 has 18 amino acids. Germline V gives CDR1 LGHNA, CDR2 YSLEER. J was trimmed by 3 bases and V by 0 bases; bases with no gene match: 11.